This entry is about one TCR beta chain. Its cognate antigen is unknown. The PCR employed 60 Vbeta primers together with 13 Jbeta primers. Assay: immunoSEQ multiplex PCR; the TCRdb copy retains only in-frame clones and omits some. The sample has approximately 160,000 clones, about four fifths seen once. The sample originates from a study of cytomegalovirus exposure and HLA in healthy donors. The wider study: Earlier sequencing of approximately 180 million T cells yielded nearly 120 million unique TCR beta sequences. Study-level points and caveats: A later analysis by the authors found several of the most significant clusters apparently linked to common viral pathogens. The authors later found HLA-associated TCR beta chains more clonally expanded than equally common others.

In germline, CDR1 is SGHRS, CDR2 YFSETQ. V was clipped by 5 bases and J by 5 bases; unmatched bases: 11. CDR3 length: 15 residues. Input material: PBMCs. The chain links TRBV5-1 to TRBJ2-7; 9 nucleotides align to TRBD1. The clonotype was recovered from a male donor in good health and CMV-seropositive. For the CDR3, the DNA is TGCGCCAGCAGGCCCGGGACAGGGCCGACCCACGAGCAGTACTTC. Amino acid sequence: CASRPGTGPTHEQYF.